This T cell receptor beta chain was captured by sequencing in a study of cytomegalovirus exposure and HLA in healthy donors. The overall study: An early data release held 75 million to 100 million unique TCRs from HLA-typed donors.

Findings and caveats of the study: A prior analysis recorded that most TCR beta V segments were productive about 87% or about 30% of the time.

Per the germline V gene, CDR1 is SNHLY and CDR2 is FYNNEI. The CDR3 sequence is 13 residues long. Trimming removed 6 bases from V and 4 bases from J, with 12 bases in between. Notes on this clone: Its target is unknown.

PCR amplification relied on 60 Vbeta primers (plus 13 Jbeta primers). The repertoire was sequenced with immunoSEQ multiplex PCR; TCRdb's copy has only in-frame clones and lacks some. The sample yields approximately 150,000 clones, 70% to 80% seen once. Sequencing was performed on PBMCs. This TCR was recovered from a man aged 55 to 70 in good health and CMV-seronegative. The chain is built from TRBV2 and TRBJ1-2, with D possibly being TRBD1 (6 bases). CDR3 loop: CASREGEIYGYTF. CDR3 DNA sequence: TGTGCCAGCAGAGAGGGGGAGATCTATGGCTACACCTTC.